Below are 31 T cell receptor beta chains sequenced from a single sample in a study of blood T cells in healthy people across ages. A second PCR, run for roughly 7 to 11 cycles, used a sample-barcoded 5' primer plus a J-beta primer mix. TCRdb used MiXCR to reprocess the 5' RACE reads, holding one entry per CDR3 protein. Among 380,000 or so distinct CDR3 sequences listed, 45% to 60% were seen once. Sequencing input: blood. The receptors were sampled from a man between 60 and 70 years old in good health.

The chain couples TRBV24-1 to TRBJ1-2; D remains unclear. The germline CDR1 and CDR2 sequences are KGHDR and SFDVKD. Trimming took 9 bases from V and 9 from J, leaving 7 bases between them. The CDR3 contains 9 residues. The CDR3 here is CATPIRYTF. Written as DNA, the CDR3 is TGTGCCACCCCCATCCGCTACACCTTC.

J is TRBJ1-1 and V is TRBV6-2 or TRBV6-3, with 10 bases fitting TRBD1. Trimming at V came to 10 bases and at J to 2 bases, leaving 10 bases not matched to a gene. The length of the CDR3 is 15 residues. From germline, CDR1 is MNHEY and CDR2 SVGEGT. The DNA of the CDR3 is TGTGCCATTTCCGGGACAGGGGTGCAAAACACTGAAGCTTTCTTT. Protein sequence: CAISGTGVQNTEAFF.

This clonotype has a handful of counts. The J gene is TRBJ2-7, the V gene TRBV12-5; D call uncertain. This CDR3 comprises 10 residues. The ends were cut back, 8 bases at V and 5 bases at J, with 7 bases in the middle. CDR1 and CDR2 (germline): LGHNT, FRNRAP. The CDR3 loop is CASPQDEQYF. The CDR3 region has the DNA TGTGCTAGTCCCCAGGACGAGCAGTACTTC.

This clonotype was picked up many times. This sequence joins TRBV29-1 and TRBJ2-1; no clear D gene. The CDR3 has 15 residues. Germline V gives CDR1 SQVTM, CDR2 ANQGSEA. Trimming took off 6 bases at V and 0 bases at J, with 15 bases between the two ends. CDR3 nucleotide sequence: TGCAGCGTAGACACACGGATTTTCTCCTACAATGAGCAGTTCTTC. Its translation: CSVDTRIFSYNEQFF.

The chain's CDR3 is CASTKGAGAVREQFF. The CDR3 DNA sequence: TGTGCCAGCACCAAGGGAGCGGGAGCTGTCCGAGAGCAGTTCTTC. The chain is built from TRBV6-2 or TRBV6-3 and TRBJ2-1; TRBD2 agrees at 8 bases. CDR3 size: 15 residues. CDR1 is MNHEY and CDR2 is SVGEGT in the germline V gene. With V trimmed by 7 bases and J by 10 bases, 15 bases remained unmatched.

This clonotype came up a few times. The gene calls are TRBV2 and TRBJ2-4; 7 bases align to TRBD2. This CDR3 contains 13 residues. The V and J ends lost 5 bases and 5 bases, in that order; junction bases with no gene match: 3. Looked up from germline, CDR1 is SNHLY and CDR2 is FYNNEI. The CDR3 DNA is TGTGCCAGCAGTCGGGGGGTTGAAAACATTCAGTACTTC. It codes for CASSRGVENIQYF.

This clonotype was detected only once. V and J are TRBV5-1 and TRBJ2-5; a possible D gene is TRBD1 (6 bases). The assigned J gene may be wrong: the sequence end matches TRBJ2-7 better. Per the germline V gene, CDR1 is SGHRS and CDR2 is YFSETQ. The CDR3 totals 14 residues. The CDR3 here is CASASGQLSYEQYF. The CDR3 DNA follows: TGCGCCAGCGCCTCGGGACAACTATCCTACGAGCAGTACTTC.

CDR3: CSVAPLREAFF. For the CDR3, the DNA is TGCAGCGTCGCCCCTCTTCGTGAGGCTTTCTTT. This rearrangement joins TRBV29-1 to TRBJ1-1; D remains ambiguous. This CDR3 has 11 amino acids. V lost 6 bases to trimming and J lost 11 bases, with 16 bases between them. Germline V gene lookup returns CDR1 SQVTM and CDR2 ANQGSEA. Full variable domain (rest looked up from reference TRBV29-1 and TRBJ1-1): SAVISQKPSRDICQRGTSLTIQCQVDSQVTMMFWYRQQPGQSLTLIATANQGSEATYESGFVIDKFPISRPNLTFSTLTVSNMSPEDSSIYLCSVAPLREAFFGQGTRLTVV.

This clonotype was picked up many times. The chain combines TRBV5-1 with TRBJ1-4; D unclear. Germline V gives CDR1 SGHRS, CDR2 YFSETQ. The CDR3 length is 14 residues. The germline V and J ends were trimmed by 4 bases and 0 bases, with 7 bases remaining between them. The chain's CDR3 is CASSGGTTNEKLFF. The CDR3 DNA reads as TGCGCCAGCAGCGGCGGAACAACTAATGAAAAACTGTTTTTT.

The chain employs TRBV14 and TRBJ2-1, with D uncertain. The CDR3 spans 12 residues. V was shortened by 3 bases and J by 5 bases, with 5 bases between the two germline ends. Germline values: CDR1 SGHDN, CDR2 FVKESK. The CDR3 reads CASSHNHNEQFF. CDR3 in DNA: TGTGCCAGCAGCCACAACCACAATGAGCAGTTCTTC.

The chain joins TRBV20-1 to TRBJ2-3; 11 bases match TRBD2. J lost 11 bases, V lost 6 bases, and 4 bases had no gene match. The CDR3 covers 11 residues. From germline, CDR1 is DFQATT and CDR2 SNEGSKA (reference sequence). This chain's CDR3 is CSASTSGGQYF. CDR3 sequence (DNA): TGCAGTGCCTCCACTAGCGGGGGGCAGTATTTT.

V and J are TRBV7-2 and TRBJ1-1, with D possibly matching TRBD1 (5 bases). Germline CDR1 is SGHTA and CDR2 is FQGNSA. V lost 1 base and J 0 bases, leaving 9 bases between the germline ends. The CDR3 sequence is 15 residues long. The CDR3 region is CASSLVKGMNTEAFF. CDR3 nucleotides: TGTGCCAGCAGCTTAGTTAAGGGGATGAACACTGAAGCTTTCTTT.

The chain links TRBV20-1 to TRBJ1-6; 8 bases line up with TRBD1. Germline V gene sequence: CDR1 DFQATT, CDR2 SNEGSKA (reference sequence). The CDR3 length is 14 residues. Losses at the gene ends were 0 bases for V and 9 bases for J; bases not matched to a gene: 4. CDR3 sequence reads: CSARDWQGASPLHF. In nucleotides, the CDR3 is TGCAGTGCTAGAGATTGGCAGGGGGCTTCACCCCTCCACTTT.

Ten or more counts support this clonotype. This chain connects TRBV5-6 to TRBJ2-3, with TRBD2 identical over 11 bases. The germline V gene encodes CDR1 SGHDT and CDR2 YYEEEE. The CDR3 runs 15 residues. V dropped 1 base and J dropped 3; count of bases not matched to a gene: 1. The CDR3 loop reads CASSLRTSGTDTQYF. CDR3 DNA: TGTGCCAGCAGCTTGAGGACTAGCGGGACAGATACGCAGTATTTT.

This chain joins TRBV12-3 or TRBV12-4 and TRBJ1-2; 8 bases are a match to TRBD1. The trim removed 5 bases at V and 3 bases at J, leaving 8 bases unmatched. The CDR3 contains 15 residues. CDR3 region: CASSDRGRTHYGYTF. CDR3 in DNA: TGTGCCAGCAGTGACAGGGGAAGGACCCACTATGGCTACACCTTC.

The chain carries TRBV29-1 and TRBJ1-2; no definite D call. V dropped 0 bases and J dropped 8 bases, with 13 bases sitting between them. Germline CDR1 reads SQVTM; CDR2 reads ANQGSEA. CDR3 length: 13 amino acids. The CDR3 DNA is TGCAGCGTTGAAGACCCCACGGGGTGGGGCTACACCTTC. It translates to CSVEDPTGWGYTF.

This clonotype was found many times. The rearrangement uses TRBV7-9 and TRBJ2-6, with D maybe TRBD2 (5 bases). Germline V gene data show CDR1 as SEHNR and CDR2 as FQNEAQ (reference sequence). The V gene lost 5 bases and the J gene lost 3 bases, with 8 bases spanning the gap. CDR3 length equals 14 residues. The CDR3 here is CASSPAGGANVLTF. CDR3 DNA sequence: TGTGCCAGCAGCCCTGCGGGTGGGGCCAACGTCCTGACTTTC.

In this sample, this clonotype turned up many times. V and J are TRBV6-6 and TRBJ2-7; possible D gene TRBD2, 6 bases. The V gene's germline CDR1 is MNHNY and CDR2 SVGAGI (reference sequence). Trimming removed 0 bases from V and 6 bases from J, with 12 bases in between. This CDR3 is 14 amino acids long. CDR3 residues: CASSYSGGIGEQYF. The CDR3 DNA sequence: TGTGCCAGCAGTTACTCGGGAGGAATCGGCGAGCAGTACTTC.

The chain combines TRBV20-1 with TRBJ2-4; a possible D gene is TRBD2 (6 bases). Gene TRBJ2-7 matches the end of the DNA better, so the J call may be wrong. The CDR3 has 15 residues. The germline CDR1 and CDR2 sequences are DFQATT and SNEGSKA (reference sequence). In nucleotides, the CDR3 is TGCAGTGCTCCATCGGGCCTAGCGACAAACTACGAGCAGTACTTC. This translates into CSAPSGLATNYEQYF.

CDR3: CSVEGRDGYEQYF. The CDR3 region has the DNA TGCAGCGTTGAAGGCAGGGATGGCTACGAGCAGTACTTC. The chain recombines TRBV29-1 with TRBJ2-7, with a weak D call TRBD1 (5 bases). V lost 1 base and J 3 bases, leaving 10 bases between the germline ends. Germline lookup yields CDR1 SQVTM and CDR2 ANQGSEA. CDR3 length: 13 residues.

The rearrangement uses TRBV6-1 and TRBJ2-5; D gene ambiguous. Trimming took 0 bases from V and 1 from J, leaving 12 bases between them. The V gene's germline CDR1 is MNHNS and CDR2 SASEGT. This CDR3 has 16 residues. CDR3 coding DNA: TGTGCCAGCAGTGAAGCGGGTTCCCTGCTCCAAGAGACCCAGTACTTC. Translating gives CASSEAGSLLQETQYF.

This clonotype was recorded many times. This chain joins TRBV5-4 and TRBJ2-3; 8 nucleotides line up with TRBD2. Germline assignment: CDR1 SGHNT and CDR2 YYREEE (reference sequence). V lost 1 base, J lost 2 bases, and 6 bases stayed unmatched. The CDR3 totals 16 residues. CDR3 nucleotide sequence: TGTGCCAGCAGCTTGTGGAATAGCGGGACCACAGATACGCAGTATTTT. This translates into CASSLWNSGTTDTQYF.

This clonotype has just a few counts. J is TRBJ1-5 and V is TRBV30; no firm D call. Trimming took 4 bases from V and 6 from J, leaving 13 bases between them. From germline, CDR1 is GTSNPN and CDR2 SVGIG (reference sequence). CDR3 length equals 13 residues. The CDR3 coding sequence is TGTGCCTGGAACGAGGGTACCGCTCAGCCCCAGCATTTT. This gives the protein CAWNEGTAQPQHF.

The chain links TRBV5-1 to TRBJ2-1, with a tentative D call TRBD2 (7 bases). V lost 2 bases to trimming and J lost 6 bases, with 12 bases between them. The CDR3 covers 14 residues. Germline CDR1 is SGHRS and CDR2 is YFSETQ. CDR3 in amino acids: CASSFGGQGNEQFF. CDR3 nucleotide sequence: TGCGCCAGCAGCTTCGGGGGGCAAGGCAATGAGCAGTTCTTC.

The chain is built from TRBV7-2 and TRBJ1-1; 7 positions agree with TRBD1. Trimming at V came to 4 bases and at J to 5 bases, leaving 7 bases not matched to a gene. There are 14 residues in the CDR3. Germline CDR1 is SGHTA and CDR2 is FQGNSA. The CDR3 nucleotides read TGTGCCAGCAGCTCCCCAGGGGGTAGGACTGAAGCTTTCTTT. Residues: CASSSPGGRTEAFF. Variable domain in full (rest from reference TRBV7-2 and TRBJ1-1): GAGVSQSPSNKVTEKGKDVELRCDPISGHTALYWYRQSLGQGLEFLIYFQGNSAPDKSGLPSDRFSAERTGGSVSTLTIQRTQQEDSAVYLCASSSPGGRTEAFFGQGTRLTVV.

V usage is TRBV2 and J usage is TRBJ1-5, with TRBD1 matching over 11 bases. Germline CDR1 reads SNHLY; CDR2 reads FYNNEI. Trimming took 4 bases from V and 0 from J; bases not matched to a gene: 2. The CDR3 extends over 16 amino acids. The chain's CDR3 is CASSGTGGDSNQPQHF. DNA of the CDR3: TGTGCCAGCAGTGGGACAGGGGGCGATAGCAATCAGCCCCAGCATTTT.

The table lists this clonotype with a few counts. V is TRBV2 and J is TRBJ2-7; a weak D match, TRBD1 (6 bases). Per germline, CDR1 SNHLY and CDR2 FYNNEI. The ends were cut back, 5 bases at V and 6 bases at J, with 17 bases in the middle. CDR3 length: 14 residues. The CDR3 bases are TGTGCCAGCAGTTTGGGCAGGGGTGTGATCGAGCAGTACTTC. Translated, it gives CASSLGRGVIEQYF.

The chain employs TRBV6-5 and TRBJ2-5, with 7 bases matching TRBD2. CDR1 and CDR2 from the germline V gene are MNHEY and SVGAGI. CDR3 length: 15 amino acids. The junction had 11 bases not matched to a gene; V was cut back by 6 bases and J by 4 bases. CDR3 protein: CASSGSRGGGETQYF. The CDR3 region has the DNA TGTGCCAGCAGCGGTTCACGCGGGGGTGGAGAGACCCAGTACTTC.

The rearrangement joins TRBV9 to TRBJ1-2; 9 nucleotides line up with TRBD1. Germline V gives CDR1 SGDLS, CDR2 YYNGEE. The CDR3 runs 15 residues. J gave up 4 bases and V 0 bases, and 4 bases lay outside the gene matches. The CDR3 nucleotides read TGTGCCAGCAGCGTAGGGGACAGGGCCCTCTATGGCTACACCTTC. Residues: CASSVGDRALYGYTF.

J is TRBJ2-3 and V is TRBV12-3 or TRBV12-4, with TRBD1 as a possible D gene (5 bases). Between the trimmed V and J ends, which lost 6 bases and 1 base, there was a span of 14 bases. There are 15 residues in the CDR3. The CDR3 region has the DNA TGTGCCAGCAGCGCACAGGTAACCCGCACAGATACGCAGTATTTT. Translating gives CASSAQVTRTDTQYF.

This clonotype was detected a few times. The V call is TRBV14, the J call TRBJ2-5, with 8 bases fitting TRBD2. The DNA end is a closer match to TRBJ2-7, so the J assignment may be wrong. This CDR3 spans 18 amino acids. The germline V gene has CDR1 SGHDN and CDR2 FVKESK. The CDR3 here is CASSQAPGTREIMHEQYF. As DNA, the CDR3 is TGTGCCAGCAGCCAAGCCCCTGGGACTAGGGAAATTATGCACGAGCAGTACTTC.